This entry lists 20 T cell receptor beta chains sequenced from one sample in a study of blood T cells in healthy people across ages. Through a sample-barcoded 5' primer and a J-beta primer mix, a second PCR was run for 7 to 11 cycles. TCRdb reprocessed the 5' RACE reads via MiXCR and lists one record per CDR3 protein. Of 780,000 or so distinct CDR3 sequences in the sample, 50% to 65% were seen once. The material sequenced was blood. The source is a man aged 80 or over in good health.

This clonotype was found a few times. The chain uses TRBV20-1 and TRBJ2-5, with 8 bases matching TRBD2. Looked up from germline, CDR1 is DFQATT and CDR2 is SNEGSKA (reference sequence). The ends lost 8 bases at V and 4 bases at J; junction bases unmatched: 18. This CDR3 has 16 amino acids. The CDR3 coding sequence is TGCAGTTCGAAGGAGGCTAGCGGGTTAGCCGGAGAGACCCAGTACTTC. Translated: CSSKEASGLAGETQYF.

Details on this clonotype: A junction boundary mismatches the germline segment, possibly from a read error. J is TRBJ1-2 and V is TRBV10-3, with D uncertain. The CDR3 has 12 amino acids. Looked up from germline, CDR1 is ENHRY and CDR2 is SYGVKD. CDR3 in amino acids: CTIARDGNGYTF. In nucleotides, the CDR3 is TGTACCATCGCCCGAGACGGAAACGGCTACACCTTC.

The chain is built from TRBV5-1 and TRBJ2-7; the D is unclear. The CDR3 length is 15 residues. V was shortened by 0 bases and J by 2 bases, with 12 bases between the two germline ends. Per the germline V gene, CDR1 is SGHRS and CDR2 is YFSETQ. This chain's CDR3 is CASSLATNDPYEQYF. CDR3 coding DNA: TGCGCCAGCAGCTTGGCTACGAATGACCCCTACGAGCAGTACTTC.

The rearrangement uses TRBV9 and TRBJ2-3; 10 bases agree with TRBD1. V dropped 2 bases and J dropped 0; count of bases not matched to a gene: 6. Germline V gene data show CDR1 as SGDLS and CDR2 as YYNGEE. The CDR3 sequence is 17 residues long. The CDR3 DNA sequence: TGTGCCAGCAGCGTTGGGACAGGGGCCACTAGCACAGATACGCAGTATTTT. Its protein product is CASSVGTGATSTDTQYF.

This clonotype was seen repeatedly, ten times or more. The chain couples TRBV7-9 to TRBJ1-6; a weak D match, TRBD1 (5 bases). Per germline, CDR1 SEHNR and CDR2 FQNEAQ (reference sequence). CDR3 length: 15 amino acids. V lost 3 bases, J lost 9 bases, and 15 bases lay in between. In DNA, the CDR3 is TGTGCCAGCAGCTTGGGTGGGGGAATGGCTTCACCCCTCCACTTT. Translating gives CASSLGGGMASPLHF. The whole variable domain, remainder taken from reference TRBV7-9 and TRBJ1-6, is DTGVSQNPRHKITKRGQNVTFRCDPISEHNRLYWYRQTLGQGPEFLTYFQNEAQLEKSRLLSDRFSAERPKGSFSTLEIQRTEQGDSAMYLCASSLGGGMASPLHFGNGTRLTVT.

This clonotype was seen a few times. This chain connects TRBV10-1 to TRBJ2-4; D remains ambiguous. The CDR3 covers 16 residues. The germline V and J ends were trimmed by 0 bases and 1 base, with 10 bases remaining between them. The germline CDR1 and CDR2 sequences are WNHNN and SYGVQD (reference sequence). The CDR3 coding sequence is TGCGCCAGCAGTGAGTCAATCGTAAGGGCCAAAAACATTCAGTACTTC. It translates to CASSESIVRAKNIQYF.

This clonotype was seen a few times. The gene calls are TRBV6-6 and TRBJ2-1; D is possibly TRBD2 (5 bases). The CDR3 totals 14 residues. Germline CDR1 MNHNY, CDR2 SVGAGI (reference sequence). V was trimmed by 6 bases and J by 12 bases, leaving 21 bases between them. The CDR3 DNA sequence: TGTGCCAGCAGCCCAGAGTTATCCGAGAGCGGGCAGTTCTTC. The encoded protein is CASSPELSESGQFF.

This clonotype showed up just a few times. The chain is built from TRBV6-1 and TRBJ2-1; a weak D match, TRBD2 (5 bases). Germline values: CDR1 MNHNS, CDR2 SASEGT. The CDR3 spans 13 residues. V gave up 1 base and J gave up 12 bases, with 13 bases separating them. CDR3: CASSEEGRLPQFF. DNA for the CDR3: TGTGCCAGCAGTGAAGAGGGTCGACTACCGCAGTTCTTC.

The CDR3 region has the DNA TGTGCCAGCAGCCCCCGCCAGGGCACAGCCGGTTTTCTGTACTTC. This sequence encodes CASSPRQGTAGFLYF. The chain is built from TRBV9 and TRBJ2-4; a possible D gene is TRBD1 (5 bases). The CDR3 length is 15 residues. Trimming removed 4 bases at V and 15 bases at J, with 26 bases between. Germline CDR1 SGDLS, CDR2 YYNGEE.

The rearrangement uses TRBV20-1 and TRBJ2-1; perhaps TRBD2 as D (6 bases). The CDR3 loop spans 15 amino acids. V lost 0 bases and J 2 bases, leaving 11 bases between the germline ends. CDR1 DFQATT and CDR2 SNEGSKA come from the germline V gene (reference sequence). The CDR3 DNA is TGCAGTGCTAGAGAGCCGGGACTCCCCTACAATGAGCAGTTCTTC. Translating gives CSAREPGLPYNEQFF.

The sample holds a few counts of this clonotype. The rearrangement links TRBV12-3 or TRBV12-4 to TRBJ2-1; 11 bases align to TRBD2. This CDR3 has 16 residues. The V and J ends lost 5 bases and 7 bases, in that order; junction bases with no gene match: 10. DNA of the CDR3: TGTGCCAGCAGTCCGGGTACTAGCGGGAGAGGGAATGAGCAGTTCTTC. Translated: CASSPGTSGRGNEQFF.

This chain uses TRBV2 with TRBJ2-5; TRBD1 matches 7 bases. The junction had 6 bases not matched to a gene; V was cut back by 4 bases and J by 4 bases. Germline V CDR1 and CDR2: SNHLY, FYNNEI. The CDR3 runs 14 residues. In DNA, the CDR3 is TGTGCCAGCAGTGGACAGGGATTAGGAGAGACCCAGTACTTC. The encoded protein is CASSGQGLGETQYF.

The chain carries TRBV20-1 and TRBJ2-1; D remains unclear. Germline CDR1 is DFQATT and CDR2 is SNEGSKA (reference sequence). This CDR3 region has 14 residues. V lost 3 bases to trimming and J lost 8 bases, with 17 bases between them. CDR3 protein: CSASGPLTGDEQFF. In nucleotides, the CDR3 is TGCAGTGCTAGCGGCCCCCTGACGGGCGATGAGCAGTTCTTC.

This sequence joins TRBV29-1 and TRBJ2-5, with D maybe TRBD1 (6 bases). The V gene lost 0 bases and the J gene lost 5 bases, with 10 bases spanning the gap. Germline V gene data show CDR1 as SQVTM and CDR2 as ANQGSEA. This CDR3 is built from 13 residues. This chain's CDR3 is CSVEEQGDETQYF. The CDR3 DNA sequence: TGCAGCGTTGAAGAACAGGGTGACGAGACCCAGTACTTC.

This clonotype was counted a single time. The genes are TRBV7-3 and TRBJ2-1; 10 nucleotides align to TRBD2. With 4 bases clipped from V and 6 bases from J, the junction kept 18 bases outside the gene matches. Germline V gives CDR1 SGHTA, CDR2 FQGTGA. CDR3 size: 19 residues. CDR3 bases: TGTGCCAGCAGCTGGGGCAGCGGGAGGGCCGGGAGAACTTCCAATGAGCAGTTCTTC. It specifies CASSWGSGRAGRTSNEQFF. The complete variable domain, with remaining parts taken from reference TRBV7-3 and TRBJ2-1, reads GAGVSQTPSNKVTEKGKYVELRCDPISGHTALYWYRQSLGQGPEFLIYFQGTGAADDSGLPNDRFFAVRPEGSVSTLKIQRTERGDSAVYLCASSWGSGRAGRTSNEQFFGPGTRLTVL.

This clonotype was recorded at least ten times. The CDR3 sequence: CSAGTGNYEQYF. As DNA, the CDR3 is TGCAGCGCAGGGACAGGGAACTACGAGCAGTACTTC. The chain carries TRBV29-1 and TRBJ2-7; 9 nucleotides match TRBD1. Germline assignment: CDR1 SQVTM and CDR2 ANQGSEA. The CDR3 has 12 residues. Trimming at V came to 7 bases and at J to 3 bases, leaving 4 bases not matched to a gene.

This clonotype appeared a few times. J is TRBJ2-2 and V is TRBV10-1, with TRBD2 identical over 7 bases. In germline, CDR1 is WNHNN, CDR2 SYGVQD (reference sequence). The CDR3 spans 16 residues. The junction had 8 bases not matched to a gene; V was cut back by 3 bases and J by 4 bases. The CDR3 loop reads CASSERASGGTGELFF. DNA for the CDR3: TGCGCCAGCAGTGAACGGGCTAGCGGTGGCACCGGGGAGCTGTTTTTT.

This clonotype appeared many times. The chain is built from TRBV10-3 and TRBJ2-5, with 11 positions matching TRBD2. CDR1 is ENHRY, CDR2 SYGVKD, per germline. Trimming at V came to 3 bases and at J to 2 bases, leaving 5 bases not matched to a gene. The length of the CDR3 is 16 residues. The CDR3 loop reads CAISDTGTSGQETQYF. The CDR3 DNA follows: TGTGCCATCAGTGATACCGGGACTAGCGGACAAGAGACCCAGTACTTC.

The genes are TRBV14 and TRBJ1-2, with D uncertain. This CDR3 region has 14 residues. V lost 3 bases to trimming and J lost 8 bases, with 16 bases between them. CDR1 is SGHDN, CDR2 FVKESK, per germline. The CDR3 here is CASSQEDDPWGYTF. The CDR3 DNA reads as TGTGCCAGCAGCCAGGAGGACGATCCTTGGGGCTACACCTTC.

In its sample, this clonotype was seen a few times. The gene calls are TRBV7-2 and TRBJ2-7; possible D gene TRBD2, 5 bases. The CDR3 runs to 17 residues. The V gene's germline CDR1 is SGHTA and CDR2 FQGNSA. V was shortened by 2 bases and J by 0 bases, with 17 bases between the two germline ends. The CDR3 nucleotides are TGTGCCAGCAGCTTATCGGGCGGGCTGACGAACTCCTACGAGCAGTACTTC. As protein: CASSLSGGLTNSYEQYF.